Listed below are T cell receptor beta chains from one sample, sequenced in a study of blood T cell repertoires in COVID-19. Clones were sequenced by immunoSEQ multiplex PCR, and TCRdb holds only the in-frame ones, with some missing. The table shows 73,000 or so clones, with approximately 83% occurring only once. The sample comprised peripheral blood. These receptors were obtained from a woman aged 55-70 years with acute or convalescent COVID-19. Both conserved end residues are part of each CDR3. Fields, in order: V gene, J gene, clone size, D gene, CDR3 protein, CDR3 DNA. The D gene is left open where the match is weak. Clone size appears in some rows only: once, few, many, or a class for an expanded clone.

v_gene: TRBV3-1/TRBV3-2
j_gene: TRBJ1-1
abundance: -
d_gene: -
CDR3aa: CASSQTQGNTEAFF
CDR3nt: TGTGCCAGCAGCCAAACACAGGGGAACACTGAAGCTTTCTTT

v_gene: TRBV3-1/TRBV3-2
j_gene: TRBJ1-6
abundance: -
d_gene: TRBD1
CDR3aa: CASSRTGGDSPLHF
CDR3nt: TGTGCCAGCAGCCGGACAGGGGGGGATTCACCCCTCCACTTT

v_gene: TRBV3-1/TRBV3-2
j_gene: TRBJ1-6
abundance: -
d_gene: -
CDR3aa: CASSPSRGSNSPLHF
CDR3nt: TGTGCCAGCAGCCCCAGTCGGGGGTCCAATTCACCCCTCCACTTT

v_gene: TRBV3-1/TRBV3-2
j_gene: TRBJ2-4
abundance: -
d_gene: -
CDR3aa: CASSQRRDLAKNIQYF
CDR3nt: TGTGCCAGCAGCCAACGGCGGGACTTAGCCAAAAACATTCAGTACTTC

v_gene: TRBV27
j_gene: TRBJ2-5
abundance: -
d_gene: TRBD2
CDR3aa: CASSSVRLAGGYQETQYF
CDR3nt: TGTGCCAGCAGTTCCGTCCGACTAGCGGGGGGGTACCAAGAGACCCAGTACTTC

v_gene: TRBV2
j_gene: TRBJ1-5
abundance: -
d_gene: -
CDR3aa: CASQRAGGNQPQHF
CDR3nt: TGTGCCAGCCAGAGGGCAGGGGGCAATCAGCCCCAGCATTTT

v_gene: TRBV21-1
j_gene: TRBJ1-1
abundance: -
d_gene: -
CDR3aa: CASSKAGGLDRLNTEAFF
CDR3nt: TGTGCCAGCAGCAAAGCAGGGGGTCTCGACAGGTTGAACACTGAAGCTTTCTTT

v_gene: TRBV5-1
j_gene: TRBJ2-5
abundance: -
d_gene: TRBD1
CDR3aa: CASSPGTGETQYF
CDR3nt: TGCGCCAGCAGCCCCGGGACAGGGGAGACCCAGTACTTC

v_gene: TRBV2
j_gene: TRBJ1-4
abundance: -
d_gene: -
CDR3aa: CASSGTANEKLFF
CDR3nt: TGTGCCAGCAGTGGGACAGCTAATGAAAAACTGTTTTTT

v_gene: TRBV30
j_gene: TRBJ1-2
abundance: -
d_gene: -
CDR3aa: CAWSIQGLAYTF
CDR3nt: TGTGCCTGGAGTATCCAGGGGTTGGCCTACACCTTC

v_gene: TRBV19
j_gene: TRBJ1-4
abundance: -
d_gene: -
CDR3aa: CASSMQILEKLFF
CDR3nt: TGTGCCAGTAGTATGCAGATCCTTGAAAAACTGTTTTTT

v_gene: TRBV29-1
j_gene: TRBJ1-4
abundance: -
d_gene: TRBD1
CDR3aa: CSVDRAFNEKLFF
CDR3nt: TGCAGCGTGGACAGGGCCTTTAATGAAAAACTGTTTTTT

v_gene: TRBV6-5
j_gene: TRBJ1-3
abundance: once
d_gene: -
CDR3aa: CASSYSAGITGNTIYF
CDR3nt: TGTGCCAGCAGTTACTCTGCAGGGATAACTGGAAACACCATATATTTT

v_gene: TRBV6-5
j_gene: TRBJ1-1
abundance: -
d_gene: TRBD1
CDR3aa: CASSTGGNTEAFF
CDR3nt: TGTGCCAGCAGTACAGGGGGGAACACTGAAGCTTTCTTT

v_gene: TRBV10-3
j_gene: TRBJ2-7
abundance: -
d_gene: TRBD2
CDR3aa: CASGGRVGEQYF
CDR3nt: TGTGCCTCTGGAGGGAGGGTGGGCGAGCAGTACTTC

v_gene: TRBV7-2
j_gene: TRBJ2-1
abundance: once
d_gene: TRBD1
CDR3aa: CASSLVGTGGKFF
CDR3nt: TGTGCCAGCAGCTTAGTCGGGACAGGGGGGAAGTTCTTC

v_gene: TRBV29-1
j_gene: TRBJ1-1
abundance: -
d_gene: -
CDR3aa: CSAGAGPEAFF
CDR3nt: TGCAGCGCAGGGGCAGGCCCTGAAGCTTTCTTT

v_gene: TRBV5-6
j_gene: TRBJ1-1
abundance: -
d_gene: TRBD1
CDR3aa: CASSFRTGHSLPEAFF
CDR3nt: TGTGCCAGCAGCTTTCGGACAGGCCACTCTTTACCTGAAGCTTTCTTT

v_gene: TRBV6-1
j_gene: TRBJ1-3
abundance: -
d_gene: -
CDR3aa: CASSDPRNRASGNTIYF
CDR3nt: TGTGCCAGCAGTGACCCCCGGAACAGGGCCTCTGGAAACACCATATATTTT

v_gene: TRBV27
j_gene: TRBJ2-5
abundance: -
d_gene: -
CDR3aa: CASSLSVALQETQYF
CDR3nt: TGTGCCAGCAGTTTATCAGTCGCACTCCAAGAGACCCAGTACTTC

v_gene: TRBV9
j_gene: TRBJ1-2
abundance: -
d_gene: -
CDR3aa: CASSGTGIGYTF
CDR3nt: TGTGCCAGCAGCGGAACAGGGATTGGCTACACCTTC

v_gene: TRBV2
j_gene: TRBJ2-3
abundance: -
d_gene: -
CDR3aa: CASSEAPTLSTDTQYF
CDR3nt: TGTGCCAGCAGTGAAGCGCCGACTCTTAGCACAGATACGCAGTATTTT

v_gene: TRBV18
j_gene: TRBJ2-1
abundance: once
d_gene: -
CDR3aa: CASSPPRSGDEQFF
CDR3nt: TGTGCCAGCTCACCTCCGAGGTCGGGGGATGAGCAGTTCTTC

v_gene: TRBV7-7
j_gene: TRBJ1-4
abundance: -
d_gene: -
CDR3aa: CASSSTTGPNEKLFF
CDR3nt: TGTGCCAGCAGCTCCACGACAGGACCTAATGAAAAACTGTTTTTT

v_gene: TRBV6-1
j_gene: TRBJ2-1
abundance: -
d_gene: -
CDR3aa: CASSEAPGGFRFF
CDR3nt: TGTGCCAGCAGTGAAGCTCCTGGGGGGTTTCGGTTCTTC

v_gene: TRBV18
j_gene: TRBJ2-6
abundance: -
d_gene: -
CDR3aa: CASSPDISGANVLTF
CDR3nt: TGTGCCAGCTCACCGGATATCTCTGGGGCCAACGTTCTGACTTTC

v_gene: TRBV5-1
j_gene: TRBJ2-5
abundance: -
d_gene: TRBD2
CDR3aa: CASSLVGSGGQETQYF
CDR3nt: TGCGCCAGCAGCTTGGTTGGTAGCGGGGGACAAGAGACCCAGTACTTC

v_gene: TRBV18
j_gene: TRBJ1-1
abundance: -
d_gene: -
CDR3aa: CASSRALGPAGTEAFF
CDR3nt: TGTGCCAGCTCACGAGCTTTGGGACCAGCGGGCACTGAAGCTTTCTTT

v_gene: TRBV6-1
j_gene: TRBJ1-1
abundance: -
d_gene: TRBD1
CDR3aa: CASSERPGGRSSTEAFF
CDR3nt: TGTGCCAGCAGTGAACGACCAGGGGGCCGGAGTAGCACTGAAGCTTTCTTT

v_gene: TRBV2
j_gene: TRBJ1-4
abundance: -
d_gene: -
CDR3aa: CASMGGTPNEKLFF
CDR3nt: TGTGCCAGCATGGGGGGGACACCGAATGAAAAACTGTTTTTT

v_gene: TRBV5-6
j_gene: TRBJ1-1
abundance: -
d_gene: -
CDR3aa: CASSLTRRAFRLSFF
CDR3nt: TGTGCCAGCAGCTTGACGAGGCGGGCGTTCCGTCTTTCTTTCTTT

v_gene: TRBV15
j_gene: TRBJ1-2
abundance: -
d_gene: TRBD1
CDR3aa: CATSADRGPYGYTF
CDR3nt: TGTGCCACCAGCGCGGACAGGGGCCCCTATGGCTACACCTTC

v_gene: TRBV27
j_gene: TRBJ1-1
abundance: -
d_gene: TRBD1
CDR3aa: CASSPRGQGLTRGNTEAFF
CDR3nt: TGTGCCAGCAGTCCTCGAGGACAGGGACTAACCCGGGGGAACACTGAAGCTTTCTTT

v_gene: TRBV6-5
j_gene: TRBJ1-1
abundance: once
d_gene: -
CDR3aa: CASKWREEGTEAFF
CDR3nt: TGTGCCAGCAAGTGGAGGGAGGAGGGCACTGAAGCTTTCTTT

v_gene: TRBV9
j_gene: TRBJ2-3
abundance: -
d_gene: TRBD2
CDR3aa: CASSVGAGSGTDTQYF
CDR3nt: TGTGCCAGCAGCGTAGGAGCGGGGAGTGGCACAGATACGCAGTATTTT

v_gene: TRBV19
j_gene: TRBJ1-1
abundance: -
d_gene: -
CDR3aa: CASSRGQDVSLFF
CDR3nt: TGTGCCAGTAGTAGGGGACAAGACGTGTCTCTTTTCTTT

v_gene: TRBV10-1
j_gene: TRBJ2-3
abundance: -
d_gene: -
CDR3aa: CASSESQRDTQYF
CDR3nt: TGCGCCAGCAGTGAGTCCCAGCGCGATACGCAGTATTTT

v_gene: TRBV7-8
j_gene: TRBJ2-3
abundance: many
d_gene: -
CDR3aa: CASSREILSADTQYF
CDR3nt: TGTGCCAGCAGCCGAGAAATTCTAAGCGCAGATACGCAGTATTTT

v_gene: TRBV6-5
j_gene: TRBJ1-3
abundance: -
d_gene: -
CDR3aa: CASRRGGLGNTIYF
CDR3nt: TGTGCCAGCAGGCGCGGGGGGCTAGGAAACACCATATATTTT

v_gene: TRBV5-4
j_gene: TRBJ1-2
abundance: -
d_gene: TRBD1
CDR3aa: CASRRQGPNYGYTF
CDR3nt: TGTGCCAGCAGACGACAGGGCCCTAACTATGGCTACACCTTC

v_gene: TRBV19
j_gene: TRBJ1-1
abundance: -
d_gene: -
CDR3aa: CASSQGTATEAFF
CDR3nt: TGTGCCAGTAGTCAGGGGACGGCTACTGAAGCTTTCTTT